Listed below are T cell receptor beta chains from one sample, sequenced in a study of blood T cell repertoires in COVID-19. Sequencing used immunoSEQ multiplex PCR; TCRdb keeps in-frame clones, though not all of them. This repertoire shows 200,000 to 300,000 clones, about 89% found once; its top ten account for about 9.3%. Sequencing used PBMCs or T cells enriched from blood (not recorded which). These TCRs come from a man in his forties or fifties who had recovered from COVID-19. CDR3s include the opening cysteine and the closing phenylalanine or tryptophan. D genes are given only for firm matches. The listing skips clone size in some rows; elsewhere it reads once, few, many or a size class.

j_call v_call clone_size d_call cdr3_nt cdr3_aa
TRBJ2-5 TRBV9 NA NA TGTGCCAGCAGCGTAGCCATCGGGGGAGAGACCCAGTACTTC CASSVAIGGETQYF
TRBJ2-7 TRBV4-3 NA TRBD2 TGCGCCAGCAGCCAGGGAGGGCGGTACGAGCAGTACTTC CASSQGGRYEQYF
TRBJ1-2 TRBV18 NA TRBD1 TGTGCCAGCTCACCGGGAGTAGAACAGGGGGCGGCTAACTATGGCTACACCTTC CASSPGVEQGAANYGYTF
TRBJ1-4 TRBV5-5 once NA TGTGCCAGCAGCCCCCCAGGGAATGAAAAACTGTTTTTT CASSPPGNEKLFF
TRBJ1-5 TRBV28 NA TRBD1 TGTGCCAGCAGGTACCGGGACAGTAGCAATCAGCCCCAGCATTTT CASRYRDSSNQPQHF
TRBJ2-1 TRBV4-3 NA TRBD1 TGCGCCAGCAGCCAAGACAGGGGGCCGGGTGAGCAGTTCTTC CASSQDRGPGEQFF
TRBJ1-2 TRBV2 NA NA TGTGCCAGCAGTGAACAGGGACAAGACTATGGCTACACCTTC CASSEQGQDYGYTF
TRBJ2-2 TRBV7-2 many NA TGTGCCAGCAGCTTCGGGAGAAACACCGGGGAGCTGTTTTTT CASSFGRNTGELFF
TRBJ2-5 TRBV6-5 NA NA TGTGCCAGCAGTTCTTTTCAGGAGACCCAGTACTTC CASSSFQETQYF
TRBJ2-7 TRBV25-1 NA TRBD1 TGTGCCAGCAGTGAATCTAGGACAGGGGCCTACGAGCAGTACTTC CASSESRTGAYEQYF
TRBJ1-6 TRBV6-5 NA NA TGTGCCAGCAACAGGGACCTACAGGGTTCACCCCTCCACTTT CASNRDLQGSPLHF
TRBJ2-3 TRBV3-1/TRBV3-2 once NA TGTGCCAGCAGCCAACGGGGGCGGGGGACAGGACTGCACTTCGATACGCAGTATTTT CASSQRGRGTGLHFDTQYF
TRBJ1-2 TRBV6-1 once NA TGTGCCAGCAGTGAAGCGCTCCGGGTTAACTATGGCTACACCTTC CASSEALRVNYGYTF
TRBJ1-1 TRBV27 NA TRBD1 TGTGCCAGCATTCTTCTCGACAGGGGGGAGTACACTGAAGCTTTCTTT CASILLDRGEYTEAFF
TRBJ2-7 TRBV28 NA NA TGTGCCAGCAGGGGGCCGATCGGCCCCAAAAGGGACGAGCAGTACTTC CASRGPIGPKRDEQYF
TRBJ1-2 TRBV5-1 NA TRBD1 TGCGCCAGCAGACAAGGGACAGCCACTAACTATGGCTACACCTTC CASRQGTATNYGYTF
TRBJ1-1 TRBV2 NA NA TGTGCCAGCAGTGGGGCAGCGAACACTGAAGCTTTCTTT CASSGAANTEAFF
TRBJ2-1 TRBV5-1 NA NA TGCGCCAGCAGCTTTGGAGGAGGCGCTCAGTTCTTC CASSFGGGAQFF
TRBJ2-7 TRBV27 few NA TGTGCCAGCAGTTTACAGGGGAACTACGAGCAGTACTTC CASSLQGNYEQYF